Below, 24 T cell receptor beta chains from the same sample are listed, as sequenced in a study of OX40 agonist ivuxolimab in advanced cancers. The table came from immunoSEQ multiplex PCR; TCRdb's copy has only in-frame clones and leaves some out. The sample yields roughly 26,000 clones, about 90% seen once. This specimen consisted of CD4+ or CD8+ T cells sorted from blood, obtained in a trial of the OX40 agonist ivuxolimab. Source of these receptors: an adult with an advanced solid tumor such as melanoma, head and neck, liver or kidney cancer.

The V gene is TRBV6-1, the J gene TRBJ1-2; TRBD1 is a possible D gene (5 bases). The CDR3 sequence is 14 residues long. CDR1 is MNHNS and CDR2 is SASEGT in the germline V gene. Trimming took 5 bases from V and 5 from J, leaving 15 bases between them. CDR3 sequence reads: CASSPFGTSYGYTF. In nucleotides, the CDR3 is TGTGCCAGCAGTCCCTTCGGGACCTCTTATGGCTACACCTTC.

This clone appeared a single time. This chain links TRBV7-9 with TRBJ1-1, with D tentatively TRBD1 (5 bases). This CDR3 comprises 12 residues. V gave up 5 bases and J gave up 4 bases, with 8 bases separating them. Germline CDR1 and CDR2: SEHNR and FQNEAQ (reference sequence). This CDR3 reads CASSPGGTEAFF. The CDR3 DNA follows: TGTGCCAGCAGCCCGGGGGGCACTGAAGCTTTCTTT.

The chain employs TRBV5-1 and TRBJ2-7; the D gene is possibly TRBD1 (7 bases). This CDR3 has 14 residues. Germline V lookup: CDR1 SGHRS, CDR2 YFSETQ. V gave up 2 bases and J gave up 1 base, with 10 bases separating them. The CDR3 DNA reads TGCGCCAGCAGCTTCGCGGGACAGTCCTACGAGCAGTACTTC. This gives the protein CASSFAGQSYEQYF.

The CDR3 here is CSVEDRFGRGAFEQYF. In DNA form, the CDR3 reads TGCAGCGTTGAAGATCGGTTTGGACGGGGGGCCTTCGAGCAGTACTTC. The chain joins TRBV29-1 to TRBJ2-7, with D perhaps TRBD2 (7 bases). The length of the CDR3 is 16 residues. From germline, CDR1 is SQVTM and CDR2 ANQGSEA. V gave up 0 bases and J gave up 6 bases, with 21 bases separating them.

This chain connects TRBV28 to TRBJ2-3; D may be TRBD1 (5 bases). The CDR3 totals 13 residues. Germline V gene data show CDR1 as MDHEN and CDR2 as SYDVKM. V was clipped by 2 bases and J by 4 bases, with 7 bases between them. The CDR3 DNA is TGTGCCAGCAGTTTAAGGGGTTCAGATACGCAGTATTTT. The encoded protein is CASSLRGSDTQYF.

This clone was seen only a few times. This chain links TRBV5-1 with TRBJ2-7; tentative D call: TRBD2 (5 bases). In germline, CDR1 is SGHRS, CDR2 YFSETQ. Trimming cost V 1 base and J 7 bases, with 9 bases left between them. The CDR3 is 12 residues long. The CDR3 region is CASSLRGEEQYF. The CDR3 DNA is TGCGCCAGCAGCTTGCGGGGAGAAGAGCAGTACTTC.

Written as DNA, the CDR3 is TGCAGCGCCGAACCGACAGGTGGGGGAGAGACCCAGTACTTC. It encodes CSAEPTGGGETQYF. This chain links TRBV29-1 with TRBJ2-5; weak D call: TRBD1 (6 bases). The CDR3 consists of 14 residues. With 7 bases removed from V and 4 bases from J, the gap between germline ends came to 19 bases. Per germline, CDR1 SQVTM and CDR2 ANQGSEA.

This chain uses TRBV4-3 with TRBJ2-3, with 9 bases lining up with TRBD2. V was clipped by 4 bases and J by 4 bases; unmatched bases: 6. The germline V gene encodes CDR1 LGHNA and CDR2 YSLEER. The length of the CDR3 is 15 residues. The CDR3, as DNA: TGCGCCAGCAGCCGGGAGCTAGCGGGGTCAGATACGCAGTATTTT. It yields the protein CASSRELAGSDTQYF.

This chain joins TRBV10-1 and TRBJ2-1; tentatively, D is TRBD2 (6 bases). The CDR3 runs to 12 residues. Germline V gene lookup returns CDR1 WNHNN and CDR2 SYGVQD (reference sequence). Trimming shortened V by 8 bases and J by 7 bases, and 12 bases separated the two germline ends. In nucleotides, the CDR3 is TGCGCCAGCCCCAGACTAGGGAATGAGCAGTTCTTC. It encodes CASPRLGNEQFF.

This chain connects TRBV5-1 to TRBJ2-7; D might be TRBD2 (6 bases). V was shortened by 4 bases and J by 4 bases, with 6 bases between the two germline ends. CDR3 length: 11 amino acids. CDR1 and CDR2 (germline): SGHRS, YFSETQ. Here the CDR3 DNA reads TGCGCCAGCAGCGGGGGGTACGAGCAGTACTTC. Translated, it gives CASSGGYEQYF.

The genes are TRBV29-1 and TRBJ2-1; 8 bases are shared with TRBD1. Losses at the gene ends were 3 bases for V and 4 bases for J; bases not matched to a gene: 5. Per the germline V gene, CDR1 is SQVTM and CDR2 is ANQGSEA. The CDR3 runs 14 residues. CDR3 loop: CSVDGTGEYNEQFF. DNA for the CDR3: TGCAGCGTTGATGGGACAGGAGAGTACAATGAGCAGTTCTTC.

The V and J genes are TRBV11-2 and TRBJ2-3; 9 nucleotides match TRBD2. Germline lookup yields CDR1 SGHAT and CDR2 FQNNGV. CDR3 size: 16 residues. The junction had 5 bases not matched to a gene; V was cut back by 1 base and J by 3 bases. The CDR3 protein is CASSLAGREGTDTQYF. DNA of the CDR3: TGTGCCAGCAGCTTAGCGGGGCGGGAGGGAACAGATACGCAGTATTTT.

As DNA, the CDR3 is TGTGCCAGCAGTTTATCAGGGCACGAGCAGTACTTC. This codes for CASSLSGHEQYF. V and J are TRBV27 and TRBJ2-7, with D uncertain. This CDR3 has 12 amino acids. The V and J ends lost 0 bases and 5 bases respectively, with 5 bases between them. Germline CDR1 is MNHEY and CDR2 is SMNVEV (reference sequence).

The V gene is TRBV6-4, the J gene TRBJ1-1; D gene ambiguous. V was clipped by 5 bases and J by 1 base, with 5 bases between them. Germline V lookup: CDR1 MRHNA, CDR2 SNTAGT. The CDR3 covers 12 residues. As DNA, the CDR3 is TGTGCCAGCAGTAACGGGAACACTGAAGCTTTCTTT. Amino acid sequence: CASSNGNTEAFF.

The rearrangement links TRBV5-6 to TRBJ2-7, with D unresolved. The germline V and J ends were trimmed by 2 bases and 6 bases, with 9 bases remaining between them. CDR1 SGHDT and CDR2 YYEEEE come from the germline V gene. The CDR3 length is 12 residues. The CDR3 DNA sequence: TGTGCCAGCAGCTTCCCCGACGGCGAGCAGTACTTC. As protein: CASSFPDGEQYF.

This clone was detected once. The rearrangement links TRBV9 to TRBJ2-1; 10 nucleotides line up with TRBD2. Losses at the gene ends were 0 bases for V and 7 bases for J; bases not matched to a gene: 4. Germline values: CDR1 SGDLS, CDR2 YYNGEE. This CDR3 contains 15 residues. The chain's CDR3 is CASSVASGSWNEQFF. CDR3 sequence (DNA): TGTGCCAGCAGCGTAGCTAGCGGGAGTTGGAATGAGCAGTTCTTC.

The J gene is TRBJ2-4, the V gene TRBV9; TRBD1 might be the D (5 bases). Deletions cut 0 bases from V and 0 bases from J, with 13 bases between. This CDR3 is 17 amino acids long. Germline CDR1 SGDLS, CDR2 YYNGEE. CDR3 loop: CASSVGAPREAKNIQYF. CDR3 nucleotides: TGTGCCAGCAGCGTAGGGGCCCCCAGGGAAGCCAAAAACATTCAGTACTTC. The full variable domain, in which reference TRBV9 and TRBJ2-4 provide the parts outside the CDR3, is DSGVTQTPKHLITATGQRVTLRCSPRSGDLSVYWYQQSLDQGLQFLIQYYNGEERAKGNILERFSAQQFPDLHSELNLSSLELGDSALYFCASSVGAPREAKNIQYFGAGTRLSVL.

CDR3 nucleotide sequence: TGCAGCGCAGAATCCGGGACTAGCGGATCAAGCTCCTACGAGCAGTACTTC. This gives the protein CSAESGTSGSSSYEQYF. The rearrangement links TRBV29-1 to TRBJ2-7, with 11 bases identical to TRBD2. Trimming removed 7 bases from V and 0 bases from J; junction bases left unmatched: 14. Per the germline V gene, CDR1 is SQVTM and CDR2 is ANQGSEA. The CDR3 has 17 residues.

CDR3 amino acids: CASSQYNEQFF. CDR3 DNA sequence: TGTGCCAGCAGTCAATACAATGAGCAGTTCTTC. This chain links TRBV27 with TRBJ2-1; the D is unclear. Germline-derived CDR1 and CDR2 are MNHEY and SMNVEV (reference sequence). V shed 5 bases and J shed 4 bases, with 3 bases lying between them. This CDR3 comprises 11 residues.

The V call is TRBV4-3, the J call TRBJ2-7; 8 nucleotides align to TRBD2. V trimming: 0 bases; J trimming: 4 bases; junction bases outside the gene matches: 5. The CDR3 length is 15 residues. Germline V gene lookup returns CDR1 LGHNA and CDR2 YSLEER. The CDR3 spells CASSQEASGWYEQYF. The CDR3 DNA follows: TGCGCCAGCAGCCAAGAGGCTAGCGGGTGGTACGAGCAGTACTTC.

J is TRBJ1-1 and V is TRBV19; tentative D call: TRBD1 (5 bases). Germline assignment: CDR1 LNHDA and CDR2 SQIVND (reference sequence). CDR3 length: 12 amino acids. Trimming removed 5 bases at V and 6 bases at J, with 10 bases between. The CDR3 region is CASSFQGSEAFF. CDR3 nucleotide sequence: TGTGCCAGTAGTTTCCAGGGCTCTGAAGCTTTCTTT.

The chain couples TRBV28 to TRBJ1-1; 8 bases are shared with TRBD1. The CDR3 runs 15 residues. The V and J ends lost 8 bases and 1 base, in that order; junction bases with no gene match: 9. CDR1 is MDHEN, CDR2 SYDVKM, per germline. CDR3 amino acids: CASYDIGQGNTEAFF. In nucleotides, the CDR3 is TGTGCCAGCTACGATATCGGACAGGGGAACACTGAAGCTTTCTTT.

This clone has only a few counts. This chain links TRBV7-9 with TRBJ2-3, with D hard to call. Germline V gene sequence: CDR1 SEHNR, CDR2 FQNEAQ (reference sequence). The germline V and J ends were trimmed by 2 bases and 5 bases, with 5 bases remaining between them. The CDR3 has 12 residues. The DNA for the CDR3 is TGTGCCAGCAGCTTATGGAAAGATACGCAGTATTTT. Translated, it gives CASSLWKDTQYF.

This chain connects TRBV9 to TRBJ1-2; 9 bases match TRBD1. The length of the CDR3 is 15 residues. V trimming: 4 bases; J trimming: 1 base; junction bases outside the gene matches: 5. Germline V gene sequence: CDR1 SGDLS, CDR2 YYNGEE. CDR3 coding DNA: TGTGCCAGCAGCACCCGACAGGGGGGTAACTATGGCTACACCTTC. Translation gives CASSTRQGGNYGYTF.